Listed here is a single T cell receptor beta chain. This sample is part of a study of shared clonotypes between healthy human individuals. Germline V gene data show CDR1 as MDHEN and CDR2 as SYDVKM. The V gene end was trimmed by 3 bases and the J gene end by 6 bases; junction bases not matched to a gene: 7. The CDR3 has 16 residues. Sequencing was performed with immunoSEQ multiplex PCR; in TCRdb, only in-frame clones are kept and a portion is missing. Of fewer than 650,000 clones listed, just over 75% are singletons. The receptor was derived from a woman aged 40-49 years in good health. Some clones in this sample may be carry-over from other donors' samples. What was sequenced was PBMCs. The chain is built from TRBV28 and TRBJ2-2; TRBD2 matches 10 bases. CDR3 sequence reads: CASSFPSGSSPGELFF. CDR3 coding DNA: TGTGCCAGCAGTTTCCCTAGCGGGAGTTCTCCCGGGGAGCTGTTTTTT.